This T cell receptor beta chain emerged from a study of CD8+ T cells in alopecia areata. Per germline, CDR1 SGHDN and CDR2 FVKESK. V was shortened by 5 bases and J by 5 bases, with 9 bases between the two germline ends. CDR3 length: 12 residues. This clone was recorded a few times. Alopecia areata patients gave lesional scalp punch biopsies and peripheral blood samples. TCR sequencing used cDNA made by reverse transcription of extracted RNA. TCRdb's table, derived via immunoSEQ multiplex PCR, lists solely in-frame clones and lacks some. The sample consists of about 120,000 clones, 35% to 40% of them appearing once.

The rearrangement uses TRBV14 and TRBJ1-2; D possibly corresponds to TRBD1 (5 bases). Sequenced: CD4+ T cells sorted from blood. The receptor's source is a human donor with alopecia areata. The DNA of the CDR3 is TGTGCCAGCAGCAAGGAGGGGTATGGCTACACCTTC. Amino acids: CASSKEGYGYTF.